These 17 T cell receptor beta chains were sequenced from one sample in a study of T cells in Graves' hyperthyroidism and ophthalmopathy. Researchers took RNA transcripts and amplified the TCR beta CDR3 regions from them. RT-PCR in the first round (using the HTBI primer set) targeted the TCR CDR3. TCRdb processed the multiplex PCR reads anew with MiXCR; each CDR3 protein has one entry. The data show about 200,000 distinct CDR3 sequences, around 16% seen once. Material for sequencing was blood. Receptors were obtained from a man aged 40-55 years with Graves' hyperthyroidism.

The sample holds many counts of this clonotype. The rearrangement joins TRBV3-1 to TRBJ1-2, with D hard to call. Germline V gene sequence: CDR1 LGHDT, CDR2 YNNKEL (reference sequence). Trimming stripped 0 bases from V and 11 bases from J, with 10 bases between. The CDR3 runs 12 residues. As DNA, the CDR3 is TGTGCCAGCAGCCAAGAAAGGCTCTCGTACACCTTC. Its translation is CASSQERLSYTF.

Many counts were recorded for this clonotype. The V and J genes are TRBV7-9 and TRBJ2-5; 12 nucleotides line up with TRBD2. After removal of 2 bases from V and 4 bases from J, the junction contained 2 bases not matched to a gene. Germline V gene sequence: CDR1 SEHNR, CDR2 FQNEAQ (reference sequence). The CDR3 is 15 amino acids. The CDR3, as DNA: TGTGCCAGCAGCTTACTAGCGGGGGGGCCAGAGACCCAGTACTTC. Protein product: CASSLLAGGPETQYF.

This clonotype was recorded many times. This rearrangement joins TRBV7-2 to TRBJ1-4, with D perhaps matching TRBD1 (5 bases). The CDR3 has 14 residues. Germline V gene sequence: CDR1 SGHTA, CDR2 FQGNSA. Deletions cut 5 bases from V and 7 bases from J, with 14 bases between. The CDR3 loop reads CASSRTPAGEKLFF. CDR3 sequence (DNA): TGTGCCAGCAGCCGGACACCCGCCGGTGAAAAACTGTTTTTT.

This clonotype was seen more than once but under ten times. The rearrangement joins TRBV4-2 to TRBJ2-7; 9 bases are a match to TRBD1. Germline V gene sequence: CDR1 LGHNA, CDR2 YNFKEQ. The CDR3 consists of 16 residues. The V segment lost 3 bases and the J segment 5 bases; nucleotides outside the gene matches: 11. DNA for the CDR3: TGTGCCAGCAGCCACCCACAGGGGGCGCTCGGAAACGAGCAGTACTTC. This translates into CASSHPQGALGNEQYF.

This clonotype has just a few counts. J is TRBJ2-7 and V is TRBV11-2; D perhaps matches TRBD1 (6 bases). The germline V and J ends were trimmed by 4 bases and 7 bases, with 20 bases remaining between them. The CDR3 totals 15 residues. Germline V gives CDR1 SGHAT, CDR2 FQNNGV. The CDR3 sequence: CASSSRMLGAGEQYF. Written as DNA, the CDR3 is TGTGCCAGCAGCTCGAGGATGTTGGGGGCTGGAGAGCAGTACTTC.

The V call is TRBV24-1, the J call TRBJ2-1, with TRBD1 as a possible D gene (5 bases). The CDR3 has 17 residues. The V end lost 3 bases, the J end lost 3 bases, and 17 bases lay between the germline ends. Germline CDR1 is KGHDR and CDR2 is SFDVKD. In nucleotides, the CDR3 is TGTGCCACCAGTGATACAGATCAGGGTGTAGGCTACAATGAGCAGTTCTTC. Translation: CATSDTDQGVGYNEQFF.

This CDR3 is CSARDRKGPPDTQYF. As DNA, the CDR3 is TGCAGTGCTAGAGATCGAAAGGGCCCCCCAGATACGCAGTATTTT. The chain joins TRBV20-1 to TRBJ2-3, with D unresolved. CDR3 size: 15 residues. Trimming took off 0 bases at V and 4 bases at J, with 14 bases between the two ends. CDR1 is DFQATT, CDR2 SNEGSKA, per germline (reference sequence).

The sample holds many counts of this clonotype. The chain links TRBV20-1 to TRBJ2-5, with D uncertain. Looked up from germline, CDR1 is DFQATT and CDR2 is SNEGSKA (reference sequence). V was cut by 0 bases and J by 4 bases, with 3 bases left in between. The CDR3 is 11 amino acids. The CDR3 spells CSARDRETQYF. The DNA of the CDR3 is TGCAGTGCTAGAGATCGAGAGACCCAGTACTTC.

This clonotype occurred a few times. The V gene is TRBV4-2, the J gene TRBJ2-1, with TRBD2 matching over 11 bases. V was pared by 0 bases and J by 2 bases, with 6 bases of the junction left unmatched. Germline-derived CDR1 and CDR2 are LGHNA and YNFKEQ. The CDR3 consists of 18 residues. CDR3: CASSQDGASGGPYNEQFF. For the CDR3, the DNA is TGTGCCAGCAGCCAAGATGGGGCTAGCGGGGGGCCCTACAATGAGCAGTTCTTC.

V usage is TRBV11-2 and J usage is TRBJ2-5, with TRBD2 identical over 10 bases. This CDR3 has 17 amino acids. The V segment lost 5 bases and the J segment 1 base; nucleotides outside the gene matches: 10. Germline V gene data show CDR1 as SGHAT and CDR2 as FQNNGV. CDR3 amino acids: CASSQGWTSGGQETQYF. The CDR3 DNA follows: TGTGCCAGCAGCCAGGGGTGGACTAGCGGAGGCCAAGAGACCCAGTACTTC.

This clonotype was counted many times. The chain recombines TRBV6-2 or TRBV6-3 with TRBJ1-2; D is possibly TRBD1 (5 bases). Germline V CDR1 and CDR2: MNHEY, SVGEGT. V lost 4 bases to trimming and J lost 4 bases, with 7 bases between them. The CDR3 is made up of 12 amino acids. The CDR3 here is CASSWDGYGYTF. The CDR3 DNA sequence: TGTGCCAGCAGTTGGGACGGCTATGGCTACACCTTC.

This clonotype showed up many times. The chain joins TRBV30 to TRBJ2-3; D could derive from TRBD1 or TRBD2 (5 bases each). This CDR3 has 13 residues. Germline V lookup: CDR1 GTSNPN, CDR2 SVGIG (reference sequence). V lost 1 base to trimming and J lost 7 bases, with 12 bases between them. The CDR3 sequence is CAWSGRGRNTQYF. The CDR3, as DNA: TGTGCCTGGAGTGGACGGGGCCGAAATACGCAGTATTTT.

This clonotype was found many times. The CDR3 sequence is CASSLSIGQTGELFF. Here the CDR3 DNA reads TGTGCCAGCAGCTTGTCTATCGGGCAGACCGGGGAGCTGTTTTTT. The chain combines TRBV11-2 with TRBJ2-2; D unresolved. V was clipped by 3 bases and J by 5 bases, with 13 bases between them. Per germline, CDR1 SGHAT and CDR2 FQNNGV. The CDR3 loop spans 15 amino acids.

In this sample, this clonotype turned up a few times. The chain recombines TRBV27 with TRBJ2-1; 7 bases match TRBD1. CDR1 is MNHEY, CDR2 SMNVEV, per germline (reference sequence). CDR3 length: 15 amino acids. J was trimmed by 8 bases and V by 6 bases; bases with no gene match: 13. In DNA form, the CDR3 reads TGTGCCAGCAGAAGAAGCGGACAGGCCTTCCATGAGCAGTTCTTC. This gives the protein CASRRSGQAFHEQFF.

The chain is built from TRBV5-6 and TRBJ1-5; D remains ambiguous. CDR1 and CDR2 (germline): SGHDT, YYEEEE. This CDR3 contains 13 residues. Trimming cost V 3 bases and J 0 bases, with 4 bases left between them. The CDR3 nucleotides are TGTGCCAGCAGCTCCAATAGCAATCAGCCCCAGCATTTT. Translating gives CASSSNSNQPQHF.

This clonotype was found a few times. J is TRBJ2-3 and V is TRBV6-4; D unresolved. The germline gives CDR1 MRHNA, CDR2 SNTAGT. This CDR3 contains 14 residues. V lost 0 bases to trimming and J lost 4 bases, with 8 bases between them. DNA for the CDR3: TGTGCCAGCAGTGACTCCATCGGAGCAGATACGCAGTATTTT. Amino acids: CASSDSIGADTQYF.

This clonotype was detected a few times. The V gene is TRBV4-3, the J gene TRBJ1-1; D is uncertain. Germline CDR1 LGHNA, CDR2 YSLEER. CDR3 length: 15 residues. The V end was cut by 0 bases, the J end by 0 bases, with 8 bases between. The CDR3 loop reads CASSQEPSMNTEAFF. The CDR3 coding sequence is TGCGCCAGCAGCCAAGAACCCAGTATGAACACTGAAGCTTTCTTT.